The 4 T cell receptor beta chains given below trace back to one sample, sequenced in a study of T-cell reconstitution after alpha-beta-depleted transplantation in children (dated by TCRdb to 2016 to 2017). Broad study findings and their caveats: Hyperexpanded clone frequencies declined over subsequent months; after one year, T-cell counts and TCRbeta diversity were mostly attributed to newly produced T cells.

The treatment or condition tag for this specimen amounts to: allogeneic hematopoietic cell transplantation with graft depleted of TCRalphabeta T cells and CD19 B cells. Library method: PCR. Instrument on record: Illumina HiSeq 2500. To normalize quantification of the TCRbeta repertoire, the TCR libraries were built with molecular barcoding that relied on unique molecular identifiers. TCRdb reran the public reads through fastp at Q25 and MiXCR, keeping productive beta chains. For every CDR3 protein sequence, its rows merge into one entry that carries the most common genes and DNA. A total of 330,000 or so distinct CDR3 sequences appear in this sample, approximately 7.3% of them only once. Clones ranked in the top ten supply approximately 9.1% of the sample. What these receptors recognize is not known. The input for sequencing was peripheral blood, taken 360 days after TCRalphabeta/CD19-depleted stem cell transplant. The receptor source for this set is a female patient between 2 and 15 years old who had a stem cell transplant for Fanconi anemia, so the T cells may come from the graft donor.

The chain is built from TRBV6-5 and TRBJ1-1; 11 bases align to TRBD1. The CDR3 sequence is 16 residues long. Germline CDR1 is MNHEY and CDR2 is SVGAGI. With V trimmed by 0 bases and J by 5 bases, 5 bases remained unmatched. CDR3 coding DNA: TGTGCCAGCAGTTACTCACCGGGACAGGGGGTAACTGAAGCTTTCTTT. This sequence encodes CASSYSPGQGVTEAFF.

This clonotype was picked up many times. This chain's CDR3 is CASSFGQGWSGTEAFF. The CDR3 coding sequence is TGTGCCAGCAGTTTTGGGCAGGGGTGGTCCGGAACTGAAGCTTTCTTT. V usage is TRBV12-3 or TRBV12-4 and J usage is TRBJ1-1; a possible D gene is TRBD1 (6 bases). The CDR3 length is 16 residues. The V end was cut by 3 bases, the J end by 5 bases, with 19 bases between.

This clonotype was seen more than once but under ten times. CDR3 in amino acids: CASSSGTIGVHGYTF. The CDR3 DNA sequence: TGTGCCAGCAGCTCCGGCACAATCGGGGTGCATGGCTACACCTTC. The rearrangement joins TRBV7-6 to TRBJ1-2; no definite D call. Between the trimmed V and J ends, which lost 4 bases and 6 bases, there was a span of 18 bases. Germline assignment: CDR1 SGHVS and CDR2 FNYEAQ. There are 15 residues in the CDR3.

This clonotype was counted a few times. The chain is built from TRBV30 and TRBJ1-2; D is perhaps TRBD1 (5 bases). This CDR3 spans 15 amino acids. V gave up 1 base and J gave up 4 bases, with 16 bases separating them. Germline CDR1 is GTSNPN and CDR2 is SVGIG (reference sequence). As DNA, the CDR3 is TGTGCCTGGAGTGAATTACGCAGGGAGGGCTATGGCTACACCTTC. Protein: CAWSELRREGYGYTF.